The clone carrying this T cell receptor beta chain was recorded at least ten times. Its cognate antigen is unknown. The entry originates in a study of regulatory T cells in long-lasting Graves disease. Notes on the study in general: Persistent disease preferred TRBV28, TRBJ1-2 and TRBJ2-5. Persistent Graves' patients showed less TCR diversity than newly diagnosed ones.

The germline V gene has CDR1 SGHAT and CDR2 FQNNGV. This CDR3 is built from 14 residues. With 0 bases removed from V and 3 bases from J, the gap between germline ends came to 9 bases. For TCR beta, libraries came from iRepertoire HTBI primers and Arm-PCR of CDR3 regions. TCRdb fed the multiplex PCR reads into MiXCR, producing one record per CDR3 protein. The data hold hundreds of thousands of distinct CDR3 sequences, with 12% observed a single time. Time point specified: newly diagnosed GD, antithyroid drugs for less than 3 months. Generation of the TCR library employed RNA extracted from PBMCs. Diagnosing Graves' disease relied on the American Thyroid Association guidelines. This sample also appeared in a second study, on T cells in Graves' hyperthyroidism and ophthalmopathy.

The chain carries TRBV11-2 and TRBJ2-7; D remains ambiguous. Sequencing was performed on peripheral blood mononuclear cells (PBMCs), taken at new diagnosis, from a patient treated with antithyroid drugs. The sequence derives from a woman aged 25 to 39 with Graves disease. The CDR3 nucleotides are TGTGCCAGCAGCTTAGACCTAACCCTCTACGAGCAGTACTTC. Translation: CASSLDLTLYEQYF.